A selection of T cell receptor beta chains follows, all from one sample in a study of T cell repertoires in cytomegalovirus infection. These TCRs' antigens remain unknown. A single record per CDR3 protein comes from TCRdb applying MiXCR to the reads. This table has roughly 100,000 distinct CDR3 sequences, over 40% appearing once. Here the sequenced sample was CD8+ T cells from cultured PBMCs, taken from culture after CMV antigen stimulation. Receptors originate from a human donor in good health (CMV status not recorded). Some clones in this sample may be carry-over from other donors' samples. Both conserved end residues are part of each CDR3. The D gene is left open where the match is weak. Some rows have no size entry. The others give once, few or many, or a class for an expanded clone.

size: few
D: -
J: TRBJ1-5
V: TRBV27
DNA: TGTGCCAGCAGTTTTACCTCAGGGTTAAATCAGCCCCAGCATTTT
CDR3: CASSFTSGLNQPQHF

size: -
D: TRBD1
J: TRBJ2-3
V: TRBV19
DNA: TGTGCCAGTAGTATGGGCCGGGGACAGCGAGACACAGATACGCAGTATTTT
CDR3: CASSMGRGQRDTDTQYF

size: few
D: TRBD1
J: TRBJ2-1
V: TRBV5-4
DNA: TGTGCCAGCAGGATACAGGGGCTAGGGGTGGGTGAGCAGTTCTTC
CDR3: CASRIQGLGVGEQFF

size: -
D: -
J: TRBJ1-2
V: TRBV28
DNA: TGTGCCAGCCTTTCTTTAGCTAACTATGGCTACACCTTC
CDR3: CASLSLANYGYTF

size: -
D: TRBD1
J: TRBJ2-1
V: TRBV5-6
DNA: TGTGCCAGCAGCCCTGGGACAGGGTGGGATGAGCAGTTCTTC
CDR3: CASSPGTGWDEQFF

size: few
D: -
J: TRBJ1-5
V: TRBV6-2/TRBV6-3
DNA: TGTGCCAGCAGTTACGCGTGGGGGAAGCCCCAGCATTTT
CDR3: CASSYAWGKPQHF

size: -
D: TRBD2
J: TRBJ2-7
V: TRBV27
DNA: TGTGCCAGCAGTAAGCGGGGGACCTACGAGCAGTACTTC
CDR3: CASSKRGTYEQYF

size: -
D: -
J: TRBJ1-2
V: TRBV7-6
DNA: TGTGCCAGCAGCTGGGAGGGCGTCGTCTACACCTTC
CDR3: CASSWEGVVYTF

size: many
D: TRBD1
J: TRBJ2-1
V: TRBV7-2
DNA: TGTGCCAGCCTACAGGGGGCTAGCTCCTACAATGAGCAGTTCTTC
CDR3: CASLQGASSYNEQFF

size: few
D: TRBD1
J: TRBJ1-5
V: TRBV19
DNA: TGTGCCAGTAGTACACTGGGACAGGGGTTAGATTTTTACAGCAATCAGCCCCAGCATTTT
CDR3: CASSTLGQGLDFYSNQPQHF

size: few
D: -
J: TRBJ2-1
V: TRBV7-9
DNA: TGTGCCAGCAGCTTGGGGGGGCGCGTATGGGTGAATGAGCAGTTCTTC
CDR3: CASSLGGRVWVNEQFF

size: -
D: -
J: TRBJ2-5
V: TRBV7-9
DNA: TGTGCCAGCAGCTCCGACAGCAAAGAGACCCAGTACTTC
CDR3: CASSSDSKETQYF

size: medium-sized
D: TRBD1
J: TRBJ1-2
V: TRBV7-9
DNA: TGTGCCAGCAGAACAACACAGGGGGGTGGCTACACCTTC
CDR3: CASRTTQGGGYTF

size: -
D: -
J: TRBJ2-7
V: TRBV7-2
DNA: TGTGCCAGCAGCTTAGCGCGCGGGGGCCTCTCCTACGAGCAGTACTTC
CDR3: CASSLARGGLSYEQYF

size: -
D: -
J: TRBJ2-3
V: TRBV2
DNA: TGTGCCAGCAAGGGGACCTGGGGACGCGCAGATACGCAGTATTTT
CDR3: CASKGTWGRADTQYF

size: -
D: -
J: TRBJ1-1
V: TRBV12-3/TRBV12-4
DNA: TGTGCCAGCAGCTCCGCCCGTAACACTGAAGCTTTCTTT
CDR3: CASSSARNTEAFF

size: once
D: -
J: TRBJ1-1
V: TRBV19
DNA: TGTGCCAGTAGTATAGGCAGCCTGAACACTGAAGCTTTCTTT
CDR3: CASSIGSLNTEAFF

size: many
D: -
J: TRBJ2-1
V: TRBV4-1
DNA: TGCGCCAGCAGCCAATTGGCCTTGAGTTACAATGAGCAGTTCTTC
CDR3: CASSQLALSYNEQFF

size: few
D: TRBD2
J: TRBJ2-1
V: TRBV19
DNA: TGTGCCAGTAGTTCCCTAGCGGGACCCTCCTACAATGAGCAGTTCTTC
CDR3: CASSSLAGPSYNEQFF

size: many
D: -
J: TRBJ1-1
V: TRBV3-1
DNA: TGTGCCAGCAGCGACCCGGGACGGAGGGAAGCTTTCTTT
CDR3: CASSDPGRREAFF

size: -
D: -
J: TRBJ1-4
V: TRBV7-6
DNA: TGTGCCAGCAGCTTGCCCTCAACTAATGAAAAACTGTTTTTT
CDR3: CASSLPSTNEKLFF

size: -
D: -
J: TRBJ2-1
V: TRBV3-1
DNA: TGTGCCAGCAGCGAGGGAGGTTCGACGGTTGAGCAGTTCTTC
CDR3: CASSEGGSTVEQFF

size: -
D: -
J: TRBJ2-7
V: TRBV6-1
DNA: TGTGCCAGCAGTCCGATAGGGGGAAGCTACGAGCAGTACTTC
CDR3: CASSPIGGSYEQYF

size: -
D: TRBD2
J: TRBJ2-3
V: TRBV6-4
DNA: TGTGCCAGCAGCGTGACTAGCGGTAGCACAGATACGCAGTATTTT
CDR3: CASSVTSGSTDTQYF